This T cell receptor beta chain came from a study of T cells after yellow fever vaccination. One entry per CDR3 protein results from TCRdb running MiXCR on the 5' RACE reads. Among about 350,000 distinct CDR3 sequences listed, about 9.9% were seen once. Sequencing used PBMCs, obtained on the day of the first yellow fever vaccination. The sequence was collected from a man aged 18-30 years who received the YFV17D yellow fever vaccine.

CDR3 DNA: TGTGCCAGCAGTTTATGGGGCTACTATAATTCACCCCTCCACTTT. The encoded protein is CASSLWGYYNSPLHF. This rearrangement joins TRBV27 to TRBJ1-6, with D perhaps TRBD1 (5 bases). The germline V and J ends were trimmed by 1 base and 3 bases, with 7 bases remaining between them. Germline assignment: CDR1 MNHEY and CDR2 SMNVEV (reference sequence). This CDR3 region has 15 residues.